This T cell receptor (beta chain) was identified in a study of post-analysis software for immune sequencing data. Study findings and constraints: Comparison of patients with controls showed five TRBV segments more frequent in patients, TRBV5-6, TRBV5-1 and TRBV20-1 among them. F measure showed strong co-clustering of same-batch samples.

Trimming took 0 bases from V and 9 from J, leaving 13 bases between them. The CDR3 is 13 residues long. From germline, CDR1 is DFQATT and CDR2 SNEGSKA (reference sequence). This clonotype was found many times. What it recognizes is unknown. Sequencing libraries made from TCR beta cDNA carried unique molecular identifiers. Starting from roughly 1.1 to 9.2 million T cells, the study yielded about half a million cDNA molecules. MiXCR, run by TCRdb on the PCR reads, gives a single entry per CDR3 protein. The repertoire has about 200,000 distinct CDR3 sequences, about 30% of them found once; the top ten carry about 3.4%.

The receptor's source is a girl under 18 with multiple sclerosis. The chain recombines TRBV20-1 with TRBJ2-3; D not resolved. Sequencing was done on a sample of blood. In DNA form, the CDR3 reads TGCAGTGCTAGAGATCGACTCTCACTAACGCAGTATTTT. Translating it yields CSARDRLSLTQYF.